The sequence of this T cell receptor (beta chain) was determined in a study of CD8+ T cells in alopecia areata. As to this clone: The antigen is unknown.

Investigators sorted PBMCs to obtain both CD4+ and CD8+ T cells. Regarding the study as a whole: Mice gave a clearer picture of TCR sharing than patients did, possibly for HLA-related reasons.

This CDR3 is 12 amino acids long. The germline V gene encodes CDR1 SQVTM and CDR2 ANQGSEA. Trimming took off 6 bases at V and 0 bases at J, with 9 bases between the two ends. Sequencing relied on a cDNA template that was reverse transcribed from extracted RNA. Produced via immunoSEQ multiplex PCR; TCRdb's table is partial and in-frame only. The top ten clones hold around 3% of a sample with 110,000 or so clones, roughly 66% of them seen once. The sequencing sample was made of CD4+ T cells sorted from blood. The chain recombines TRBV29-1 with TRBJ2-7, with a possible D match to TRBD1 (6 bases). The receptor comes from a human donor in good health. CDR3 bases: TGCAGCGTAAAGACAGGCTCCTACGAGCAGTACTTC. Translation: CSVKTGSYEQYF.